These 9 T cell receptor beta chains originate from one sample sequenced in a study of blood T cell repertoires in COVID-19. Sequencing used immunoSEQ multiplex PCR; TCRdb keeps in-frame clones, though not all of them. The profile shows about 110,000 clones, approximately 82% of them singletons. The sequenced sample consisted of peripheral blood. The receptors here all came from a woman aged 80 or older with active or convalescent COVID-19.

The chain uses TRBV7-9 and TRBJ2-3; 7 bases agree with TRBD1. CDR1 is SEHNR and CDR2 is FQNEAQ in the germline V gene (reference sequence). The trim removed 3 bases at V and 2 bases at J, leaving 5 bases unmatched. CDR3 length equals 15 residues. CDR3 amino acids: CASSFGRGHTDTQYF. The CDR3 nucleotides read TGTGCCAGCAGCTTTGGAAGGGGGCACACAGATACGCAGTATTTT.

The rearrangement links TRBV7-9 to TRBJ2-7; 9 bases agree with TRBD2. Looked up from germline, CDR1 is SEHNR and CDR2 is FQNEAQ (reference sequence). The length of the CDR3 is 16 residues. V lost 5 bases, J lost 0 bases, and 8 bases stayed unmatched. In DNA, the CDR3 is TGTGCCAGCAGCCCCCGCAGCGGGAGGAGCTCCTACGAGCAGTACTTC. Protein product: CASSPRSGRSSYEQYF.

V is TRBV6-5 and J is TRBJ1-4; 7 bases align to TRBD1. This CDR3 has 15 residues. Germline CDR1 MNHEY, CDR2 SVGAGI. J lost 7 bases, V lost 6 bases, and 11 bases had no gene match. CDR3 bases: TGTGCCAGCAGGAACGACAGGGCTTTGGGTGAAAAACTGTTTTTT. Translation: CASRNDRALGEKLFF.

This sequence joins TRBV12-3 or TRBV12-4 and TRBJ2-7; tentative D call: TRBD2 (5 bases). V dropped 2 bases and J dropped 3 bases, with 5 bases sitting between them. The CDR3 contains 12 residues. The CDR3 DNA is TGTGCCAGCAGTTTAAGCGGCTACGAGCAGTACTTC. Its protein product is CASSLSGYEQYF.

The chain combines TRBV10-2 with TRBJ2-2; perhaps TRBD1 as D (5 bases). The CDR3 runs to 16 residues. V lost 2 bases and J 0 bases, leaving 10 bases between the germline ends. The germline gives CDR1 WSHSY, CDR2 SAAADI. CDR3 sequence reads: CASSEQGPANTGELFF. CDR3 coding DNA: TGCGCCAGCAGTGAGCAGGGTCCCGCGAACACCGGGGAGCTGTTTTTT.

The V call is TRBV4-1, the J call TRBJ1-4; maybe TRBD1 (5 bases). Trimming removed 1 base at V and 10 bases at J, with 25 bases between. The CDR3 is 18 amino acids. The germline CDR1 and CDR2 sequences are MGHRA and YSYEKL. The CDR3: CASSQVGDLLSGRGKLFF. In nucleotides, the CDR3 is TGCGCCAGCAGCCAAGTAGGGGATCTTTTGTCGGGTCGAGGAAAACTGTTTTTT.

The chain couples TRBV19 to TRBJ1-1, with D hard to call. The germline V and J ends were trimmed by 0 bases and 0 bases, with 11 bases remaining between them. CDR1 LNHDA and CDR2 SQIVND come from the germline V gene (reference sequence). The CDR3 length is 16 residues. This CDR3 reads CASSIDHKTLNTEAFF. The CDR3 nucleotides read TGTGCCAGTAGTATAGACCATAAGACACTGAACACTGAAGCTTTCTTT.

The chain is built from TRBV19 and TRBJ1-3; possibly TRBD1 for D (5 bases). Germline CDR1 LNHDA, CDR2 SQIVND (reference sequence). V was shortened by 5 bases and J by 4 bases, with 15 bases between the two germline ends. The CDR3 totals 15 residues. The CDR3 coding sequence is TGTGCCAGTAGTGCCTCAGGGATGACCGGAAACACCATATATTTT. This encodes CASSASGMTGNTIYF. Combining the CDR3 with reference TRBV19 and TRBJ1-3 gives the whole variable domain DGGITQSPKYLFRKEGQNVTLSCEQNLNHDAMYWYRQDPGQGLRLIYYSQIVNDFQKGDIAEGYSVSREKKESFPLTVTSAQKNPTAFYLCASSASGMTGNTIYFGEGSWLTVV.

CDR3 loop: CASLPSREDQPQHF. The CDR3 DNA is TGTGCCAGCTTGCCCTCCCGGGAGGATCAGCCCCAGCATTTT. The gene calls are TRBV2 and TRBJ1-5; no clear D gene. Germline values: CDR1 SNHLY, CDR2 FYNNEI. V was pared by 8 bases and J by 5 bases, with 16 bases between. The CDR3 contains 14 residues.